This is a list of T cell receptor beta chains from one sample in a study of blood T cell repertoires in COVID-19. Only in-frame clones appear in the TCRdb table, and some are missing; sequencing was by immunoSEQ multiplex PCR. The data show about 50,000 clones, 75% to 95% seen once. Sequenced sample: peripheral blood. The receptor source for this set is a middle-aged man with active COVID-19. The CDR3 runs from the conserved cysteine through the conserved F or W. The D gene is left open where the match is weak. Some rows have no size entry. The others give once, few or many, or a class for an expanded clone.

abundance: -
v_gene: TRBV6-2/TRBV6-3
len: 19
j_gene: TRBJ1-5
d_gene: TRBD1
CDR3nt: TGTGCCAGCAGTTACGACGGCGCCAGAGGGGGCGCCGGCAATCAGCCCCAGCATTTT
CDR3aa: CASSYDGARGGAGNQPQHF

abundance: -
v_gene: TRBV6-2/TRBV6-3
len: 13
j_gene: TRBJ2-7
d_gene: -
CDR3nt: TGTGCCAGCAGTTCTACAGCCCTTTACGAGCAGTACTTC
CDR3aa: CASSSTALYEQYF

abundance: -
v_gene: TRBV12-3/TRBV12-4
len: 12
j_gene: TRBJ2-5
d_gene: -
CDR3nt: TGTGCCAGCAGTTTGGGAGAAGAGACCCAGTACTTC
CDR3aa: CASSLGEETQYF

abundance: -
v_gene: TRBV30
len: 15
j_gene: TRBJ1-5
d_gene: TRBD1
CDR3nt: TGTGCCTGGAGCAGCGGACAGGGGATGAATCAGCCCCAGCATTTT
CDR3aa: CAWSSGQGMNQPQHF

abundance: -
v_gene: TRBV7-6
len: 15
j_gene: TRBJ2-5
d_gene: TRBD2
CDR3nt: TGTGCCAGCAGATCTGGGACTAGCGGGATGGAGACCCAGTACTTC
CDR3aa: CASRSGTSGMETQYF

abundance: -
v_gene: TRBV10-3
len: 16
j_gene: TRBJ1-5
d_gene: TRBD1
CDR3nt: TGTGCCATCAGCAGAGCCGACAGGGGGCTCGGTCAGCCCCAGCATTTT
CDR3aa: CAISRADRGLGQPQHF

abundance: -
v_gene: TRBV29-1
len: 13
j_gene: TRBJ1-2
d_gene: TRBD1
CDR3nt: TGCAGCGACACCTGGACAGGAGGCTATGGCTACACCTTC
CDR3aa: CSDTWTGGYGYTF

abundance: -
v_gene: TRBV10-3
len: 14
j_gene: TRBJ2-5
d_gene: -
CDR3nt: TGTGCCATCAGTGAGTCGACTTCCCAAGAGACCCAGTACTTC
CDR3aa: CAISESTSQETQYF

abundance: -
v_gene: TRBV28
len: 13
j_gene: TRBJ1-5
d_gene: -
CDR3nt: TGTGCCAGCAGTTTGAATGGGGGCCGCCCCCAGCATTTT
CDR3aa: CASSLNGGRPQHF

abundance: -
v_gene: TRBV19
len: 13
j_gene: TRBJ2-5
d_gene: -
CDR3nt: TGTGCCAGTAGTATAGGGGCACGAGAGACCCAGTACTTC
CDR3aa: CASSIGARETQYF

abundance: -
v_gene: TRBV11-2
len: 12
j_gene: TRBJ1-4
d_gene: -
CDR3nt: TGTGCCAGCAGCTTTAGGGGGACAAAACTGTTTTTT
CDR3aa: CASSFRGTKLFF

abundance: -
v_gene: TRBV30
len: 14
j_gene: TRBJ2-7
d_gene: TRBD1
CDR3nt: TGTGCCTGGCGAGACACCGGGACAGGGGGCGAGCAGTACTTC
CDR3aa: CAWRDTGTGGEQYF

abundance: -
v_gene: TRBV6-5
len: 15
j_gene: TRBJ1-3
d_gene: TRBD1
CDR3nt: TGTGCCAGCAGTACCGGGACAGGCTACCCAATCGACATATATTTT
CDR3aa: CASSTGTGYPIDIYF

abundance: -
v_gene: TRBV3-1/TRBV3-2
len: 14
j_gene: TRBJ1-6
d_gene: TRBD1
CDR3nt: TGTGCCAGCAGCTCCCGACAGGGGACGTCACCCCTCCACTTT
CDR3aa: CASSSRQGTSPLHF

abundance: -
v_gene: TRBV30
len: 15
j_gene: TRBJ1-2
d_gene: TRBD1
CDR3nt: TGTGCCGCATCAGGGGGCGGGTTGGCAGGGCCTGGCTACACCTTC
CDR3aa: CAASGGGLAGPGYTF

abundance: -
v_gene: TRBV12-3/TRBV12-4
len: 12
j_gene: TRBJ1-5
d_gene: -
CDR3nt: TGTGCCAGCAGTACCCGACTTCGGGCCCAGCATTTT
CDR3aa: CASSTRLRAQHF

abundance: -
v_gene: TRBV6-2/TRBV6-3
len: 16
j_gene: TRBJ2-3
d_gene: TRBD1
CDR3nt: TGTGCCAGCAGTATACATAGACAGGGTTTTGCAGATACGCAGTATTTT
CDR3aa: CASSIHRQGFADTQYF

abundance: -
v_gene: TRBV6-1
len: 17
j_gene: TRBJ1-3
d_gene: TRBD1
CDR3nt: TGTGCCAGCAGTGAGGGACAGGGGGCGCGAACCGGAAACACCATATATTTT
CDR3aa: CASSEGQGARTGNTIYF

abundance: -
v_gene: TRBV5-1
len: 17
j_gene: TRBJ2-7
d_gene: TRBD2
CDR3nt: TGCGCCAGCAGCTTGTACACCGTGGCTAGCGGGACCTACGAGCAGTACTTC
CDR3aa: CASSLYTVASGTYEQYF

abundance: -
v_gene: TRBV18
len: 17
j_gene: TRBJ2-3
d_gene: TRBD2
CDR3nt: TGTGCCAGCTCACCCATGCGGGAGGTTGGGAGCACAGATACGCAGTATTTT
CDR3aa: CASSPMREVGSTDTQYF

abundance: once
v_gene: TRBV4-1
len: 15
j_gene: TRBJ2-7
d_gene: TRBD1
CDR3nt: TGCGCCAGCAGCCGGGGACAGGCGACAACCTACGAGCAGTACTTC
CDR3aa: CASSRGQATTYEQYF

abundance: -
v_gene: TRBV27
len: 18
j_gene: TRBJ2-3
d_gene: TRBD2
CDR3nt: TGTGCCAGCAGCATGGGACTAGCGGGGGGGTCAAGGACAGATACGCAGTATTTT
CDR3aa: CASSMGLAGGSRTDTQYF

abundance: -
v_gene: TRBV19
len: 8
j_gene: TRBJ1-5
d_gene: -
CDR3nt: TGTGCCAGTAGTGCAGAGCATTTT
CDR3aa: CASSAEHF

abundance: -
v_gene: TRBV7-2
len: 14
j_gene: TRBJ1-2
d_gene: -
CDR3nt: TGTGCCAGCAGCTCGCAGGGGATCTTCTATGGCTACACCTTC
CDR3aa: CASSSQGIFYGYTF

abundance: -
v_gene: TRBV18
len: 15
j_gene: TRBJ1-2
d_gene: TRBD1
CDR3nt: TGTGCCAGCTCACCATACCGGGACAGGTCAGGTGGCTACACCTTC
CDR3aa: CASSPYRDRSGGYTF

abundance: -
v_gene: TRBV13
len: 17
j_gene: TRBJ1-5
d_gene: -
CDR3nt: TGTGCCAGCAGCTTAGGCCTCCTGGGCGGGGGCAATCAGCCCCAGCATTTT
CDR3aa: CASSLGLLGGGNQPQHF

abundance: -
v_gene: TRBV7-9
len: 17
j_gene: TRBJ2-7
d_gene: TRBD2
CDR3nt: TGTGCCAGCAGCCAAACTGGCGGGAGCCATGTCCAGTACGAGCAGTACTTC
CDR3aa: CASSQTGGSHVQYEQYF

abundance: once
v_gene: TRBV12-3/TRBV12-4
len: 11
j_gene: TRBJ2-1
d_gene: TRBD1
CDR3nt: TGTGCCAGCAGTCTCGACAGGGTCCAGTTCTTC
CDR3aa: CASSLDRVQFF

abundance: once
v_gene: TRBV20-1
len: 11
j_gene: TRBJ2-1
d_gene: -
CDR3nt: TGCAGTGCTGCCCCGCGGGATGAGCAGTTCTTC
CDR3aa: CSAAPRDEQFF

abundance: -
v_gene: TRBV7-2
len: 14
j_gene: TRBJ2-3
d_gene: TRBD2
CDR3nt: TGTGCCAGCAGTAGCGGGGGGGCGGCAGATACGCAGTATTTT
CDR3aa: CASSSGGAADTQYF

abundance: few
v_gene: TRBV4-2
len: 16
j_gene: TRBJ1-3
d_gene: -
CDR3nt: TGTGCCAGCAGCCAAGATCCCGGGGTTGGGGGAAACACCATATATTTT
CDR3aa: CASSQDPGVGGNTIYF

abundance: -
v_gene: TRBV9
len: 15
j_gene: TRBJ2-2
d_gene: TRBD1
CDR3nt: TGTGCCAGCAGCAGCCCAGGGGGCAAAGGCGGGGAGCTGTTTTTT
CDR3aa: CASSSPGGKGGELFF

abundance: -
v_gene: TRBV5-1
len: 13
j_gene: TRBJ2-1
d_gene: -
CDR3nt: TGCGCCAGCAGCCAACAGGGAGGGAATGAGCAGTTCTTC
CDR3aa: CASSQQGGNEQFF

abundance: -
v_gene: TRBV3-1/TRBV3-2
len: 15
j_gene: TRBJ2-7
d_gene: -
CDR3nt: TGTGCCAGCAGCCAACCTCAGGGGAGCTCCTACGAGCAGTACTTC
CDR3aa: CASSQPQGSSYEQYF

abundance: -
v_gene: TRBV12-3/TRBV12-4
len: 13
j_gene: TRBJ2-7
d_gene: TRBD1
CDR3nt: TGTGCCAGCAGGACAGGGGGCGCCTACGAGCAGTACTTC
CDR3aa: CASRTGGAYEQYF

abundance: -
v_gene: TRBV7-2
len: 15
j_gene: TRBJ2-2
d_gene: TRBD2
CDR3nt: TGTGCCAGCAGCTTAAGAGCGGGAGTGGCCGGGGAGCTGTTTTTT
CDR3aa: CASSLRAGVAGELFF

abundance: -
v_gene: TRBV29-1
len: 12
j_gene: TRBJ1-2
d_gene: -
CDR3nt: TGCAGCGTTTATACAGGGTACTATGGCTACACCTTC
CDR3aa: CSVYTGYYGYTF

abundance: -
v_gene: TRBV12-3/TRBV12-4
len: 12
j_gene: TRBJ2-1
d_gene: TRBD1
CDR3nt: TGTGCCAGCAGTTCTTACCGGGACAGGGTATTCTTC
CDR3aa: CASSSYRDRVFF

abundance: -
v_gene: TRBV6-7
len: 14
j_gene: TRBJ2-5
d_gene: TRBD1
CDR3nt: TGTGCCAGCACTACTAGACAGGGGAGGGAGACCCAGTACTTC
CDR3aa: CASTTRQGRETQYF

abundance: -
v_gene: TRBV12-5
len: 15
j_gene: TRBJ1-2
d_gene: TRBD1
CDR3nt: TGTGCTAGTGGTTTGGGGACAGGGGTTTTTTCTGGCTACACCTTC
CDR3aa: CASGLGTGVFSGYTF